Presented here are 5 T cell receptor beta chains from one specimen sequenced in a study of cytomegalovirus exposure and HLA in healthy donors. A multiplex PCR was run with 60 Vbeta primers and 13 Jbeta primers. Profiled with immunoSEQ multiplex PCR; TCRdb holds only in-frame clones, not every one. The data show some 130,000 clones, roughly 80% seen once. The sample comprised PBMCs. All receptors come from a man aged 35 to 55 in good health and CMV-seronegative.

In its sample, this clone was seen a few times. The J gene is TRBJ2-1, the V gene TRBV9; 12 positions match TRBD2. The germline V gene encodes CDR1 SGDLS and CDR2 YYNGEE. V shed 2 bases, J shed 0 bases, and the junction held 0 bases outside the gene matches. This CDR3 spans 16 amino acids. Here the CDR3 DNA reads TGTGCCAGCAGCGTGGGACTAGCGGGCTCCTACAATGAGCAGTTCTTC. Encoded protein: CASSVGLAGSYNEQFF.

The chain links TRBV5-6 to TRBJ1-2; 8 nucleotides align to TRBD1. Germline trimming cut 6 bases from V and 8 bases from J; bases unmatched to any gene: 15. Germline V gene data show CDR1 as SGHDT and CDR2 as YYEEEE. The CDR3 contains 15 residues. CDR3 loop: CASNSLGQGAVGYTF. DNA of the CDR3: TGTGCCAGCAACTCACTCGGACAGGGAGCTGTGGGCTACACCTTC.

This chain links TRBV6-1 with TRBJ2-7; a weak D match, TRBD1 (5 bases). Germline V CDR1 and CDR2: MNHNS, SASEGT. This CDR3 region has 17 residues. Trimming removed 1 base from V and 4 bases from J, with 20 bases in between. The CDR3 coding sequence is TGTGCCAGCAGTGAAGATAACACAGGAGACTTTTTATACGAGCAGTACTTC. Protein: CASSEDNTGDFLYEQYF.

The rearrangement links TRBV2 to TRBJ1-5, with a weak D call TRBD1 (6 bases). Germline V gives CDR1 SNHLY, CDR2 FYNNEI. With 3 bases removed from V and 6 bases from J, the gap between germline ends came to 12 bases. The CDR3 runs 14 residues. The DNA of the CDR3 is TGTGCCAGCAGTGACAGGGGAGGGTTTCAGCCCCAGCATTTT. Its translation: CASSDRGGFQPQHF.

The chain has TRBV5-1 and TRBJ2-2, with D perhaps TRBD2 (5 bases). The CDR3 is 17 residues long. Germline CDR1 is SGHRS and CDR2 is YFSETQ. V dropped 4 bases and J dropped 7 bases, with 23 bases sitting between them. CDR3 protein: CASSLGPSGAASGELFF. The CDR3 DNA reads as TGCGCCAGCAGCCTAGGGCCCAGCGGAGCTGCTAGCGGGGAGCTGTTTTTT.